The 19 T cell receptor beta chains in this list originate from one sample, sequenced in a study of T cells in Graves' hyperthyroidism and ophthalmopathy. TCR beta CDR3 sequences were amplified from RNA transcripts. The HTBI primer set drove a first-round RT-PCR of the TCR CDR3. A single record per CDR3 protein comes from TCRdb applying MiXCR to the multiplex PCR reads. The sample has hundreds of thousands of distinct CDR3 sequences, more than 12% seen once. The sample taken for sequencing was blood. These receptors all stem from a man aged 45-65 years with Graves' ophthalmopathy.

This clonotype appeared a few times. The V call is TRBV7-9, the J call TRBJ1-1; 10 positions match TRBD1. The CDR3 loop spans 17 amino acids. V dropped 4 bases and J dropped 7; count of bases not matched to a gene: 15. Germline V CDR1 and CDR2: SEHNR, FQNEAQ (reference sequence). The CDR3 DNA follows: TGTGCCAGCAGCTCTTTACGGTCGACAGGGGGCGCGGATGAAGCTTTCTTT. Translation: CASSSLRSTGGADEAFF.

This clonotype was detected many times. The V call is TRBV30, the J call TRBJ2-1, with D hard to call. The V end lost 5 bases, the J end lost 1 base, and 24 bases lay between the germline ends. Germline V lookup: CDR1 GTSNPN, CDR2 SVGIG (reference sequence). The CDR3 length is 18 residues. CDR3 DNA sequence: TGTGCCTGGGCGCGCCGGGCCGCCGTTCTCGGGTCCTACAATGAGCAGTTCTTC. Translation: CAWARRAAVLGSYNEQFF.

This clonotype was detected a few times. At one end the junction does not follow the germline gene, possibly because of a read error. The CDR3 sequence is CSAREGGVSPLHF. In DNA, the CDR3 is TGCAGTGCGAGAGAGGGGGGGGTGTCACCCCTCCACTTT. This sequence joins TRBV20-1 and TRBJ1-6, with a weak D call TRBD1 (6 bases). Per the germline V gene, CDR1 is DFQATT and CDR2 is SNEGSKA (reference sequence). The CDR3 spans 13 residues.

This clonotype showed up just a few times. A much bigger clone sits one base away, suggesting this may be a read error. The DNA for the CDR3 is TGTGCCAGCAGCGCAACAGGGGCCTCTGGAAACGCCATATATTTT. It is translated as CASSATGASGNAIYF. The chain uses TRBV3-1 and TRBJ1-3; 7 bases agree with TRBD1. Germline V lookup: CDR1 LGHDT, CDR2 YNNKEL (reference sequence). CDR3 size: 15 residues.

This clonotype has at least ten counts. This sequence joins TRBV7-9 and TRBJ2-3, with 12 nucleotides matching TRBD2. Germline loops: CDR1 SEHNR, CDR2 FQNEAQ (reference sequence). V lost 8 bases, J lost 6 bases, and 9 bases stayed unmatched. The CDR3 contains 15 residues. CDR3 amino acids: CASGLAGRQVDTQYF. As DNA, the CDR3 is TGTGCCAGCGGACTAGCGGGAAGGCAGGTGGATACGCAGTATTTT.

The chain couples TRBV6-1 to TRBJ2-2; D unclear. The V and J ends lost 2 bases and 0 bases respectively, with 10 bases between them. Germline lookup yields CDR1 MNHNS and CDR2 SASEGT. This CDR3 is built from 16 residues. The CDR3, as DNA: TGTGCCAGCAGTGAATTGGGTGCCTCGAACACCGGGGAGCTGTTTTTT. As protein: CASSELGASNTGELFF.

This clonotype was counted many times. The V gene is TRBV5-1, the J gene TRBJ1-1; D unclear. The CDR3 has 13 residues. CDR1 is SGHRS and CDR2 is YFSETQ in the germline V gene. V was shortened by 0 bases and J by 0 bases, with 3 bases between the two germline ends. The CDR3 reads CASSLEMNTEAFF. CDR3 sequence (DNA): TGCGCCAGCAGCTTGGAGATGAACACTGAAGCTTTCTTT.

This rearrangement joins TRBV28 to TRBJ2-7, with TRBD1 matching over 7 bases. CDR1 is MDHEN and CDR2 is SYDVKM in the germline V gene. J lost 4 bases, V lost 4 bases, and 7 bases had no gene match. This CDR3 has 14 amino acids. CDR3 nucleotides: TGTGCCAGCAGTTCTTCCGGGACAGATTACGAGCAGTACTTC. Amino acid sequence: CASSSSGTDYEQYF.

The rearrangement joins TRBV14 to TRBJ2-6; D ambiguous. The ends were cut back, 1 base at V and 1 base at J, with 8 bases in the middle. In germline, CDR1 is SGHDN, CDR2 FVKESK. The CDR3 is made up of 16 amino acids. The CDR3 bases are TGTGCCAGCAGCCAAGGCCTGGATTCTGGGGCCAACGTCCTGACTTTC. Its protein is CASSQGLDSGANVLTF.

This chain connects TRBV10-1 to TRBJ2-2, with 7 positions matching TRBD1. The CDR3 spans 13 residues. V trimming: 6 bases; J trimming: 6 bases; junction bases outside the gene matches: 4. Germline CDR1 WNHNN, CDR2 SYGVQD (reference sequence). As DNA, the CDR3 is TGCGCCAGCAGGGACCAGGGGGCCGGGGAGCTGTTTTTT. Protein: CASRDQGAGELFF.

This clonotype occurred a few times. The chain carries TRBV5-1 and TRBJ2-3; 7 nucleotides match TRBD1. Germline V gene data show CDR1 as SGHRS and CDR2 as YFSETQ. J was trimmed by 5 bases and V by 0 bases; bases with no gene match: 9. The length of the CDR3 is 16 residues. Here the CDR3 DNA reads TGCGCCAGCAGCTTGGCCCGACAGGGAGCTAGAGATACGCAGTATTTT. Its protein is CASSLARQGARDTQYF.

This clonotype was recorded many times. The chain links TRBV7-9 to TRBJ2-7; D not resolved. CDR1 is SEHNR, CDR2 FQNEAQ, per germline (reference sequence). The germline V and J ends were trimmed by 5 bases and 2 bases, with 19 bases remaining between them. This CDR3 comprises 16 residues. This chain's CDR3 is CASSPRIGGLTYEQYF. As DNA, the CDR3 is TGTGCCAGCAGCCCCCGGATCGGCGGATTAACCTACGAGCAGTACTTC.

For this clonotype: Being one base from a much bigger clone, this may be a read error. The V gene is TRBV5-1, the J gene TRBJ2-7; a possible D gene is TRBD2 (5 bases). The J call may not be correct, given that the DNA end is closer to TRBJ2-1. The CDR3 is 14 amino acids. Per germline, CDR1 SGHRS and CDR2 YFSETQ. The CDR3 DNA reads as TGCGCCAGCAGCTTGAATCCGGGAACCTACGAGCAGTTCTTC. Its protein product is CASSLNPGTYEQFF.

In its sample, this clonotype was seen many times. The chain carries TRBV7-9 and TRBJ2-3; 12 bases fit TRBD2. The CDR3 has 16 residues. In germline, CDR1 is SEHNR, CDR2 FQNEAQ (reference sequence). J gave up 7 bases and V 1 base, and 6 bases lay outside the gene matches. CDR3 bases: TGTGCCAGCAGCTTAGGCCTAGCGGGAGGGCCAAATACGCAGTATTTT. Translating it yields CASSLGLAGGPNTQYF.

The table lists this clonotype with many counts. The V and J genes are TRBV12-3 or TRBV12-4 and TRBJ2-2, with 9 bases matching TRBD1. V lost 6 bases to trimming and J lost 3 bases; unmatched junction nucleotides: 5. CDR3 length: 15 amino acids. The CDR3 DNA follows: TGTGCCAGCAGCATCGGGACAGGGCACACCGGGGAGCTGTTTTTT. Its protein product is CASSIGTGHTGELFF.

In its sample, this clonotype was seen a few times. The chain carries TRBV30 and TRBJ2-2, with TRBD2 identical over 7 bases. This CDR3 is 15 amino acids long. Germline CDR1 and CDR2: GTSNPN and SVGIG (reference sequence). V was pared by 5 bases and J by 7 bases, with 13 bases of the junction left unmatched. The CDR3 here is CAWALGGSRFGELFF. The CDR3, as DNA: TGTGCCTGGGCCCTCGGGGGGTCTAGGTTCGGGGAGCTGTTTTTT.

This clonotype was found a few times. The CDR3 DNA follows: TGTGCCACCAGTGATACCGGGACTTCGAACACCGGGGAGCTGTTTTTT. Encoded protein: CATSDTGTSNTGELFF. The chain joins TRBV24-1 to TRBJ2-2, with a possible D match to TRBD2 (6 bases). The germline V and J ends were trimmed by 3 bases and 0 bases, with 10 bases remaining between them. The CDR3 has 16 residues. CDR1 and CDR2 from the germline V gene are KGHDR and SFDVKD.

This clonotype was observed a few times. V usage is TRBV12-5 and J usage is TRBJ2-1, with 8 bases matching TRBD1. V dropped 1 base and J dropped 14; count of bases not matched to a gene: 7. From germline, CDR1 is LGHNT and CDR2 FRNRAP. The CDR3 is 13 residues long. Here the CDR3 reads CASGLARDRSKFF. CDR3 coding DNA: TGTGCTAGTGGTTTGGCCAGGGACAGGAGTAAGTTCTTC.

This clonotype was detected many times. This chain connects TRBV20-1 to TRBJ2-1; 9 bases fit TRBD2. The J segment lost 4 bases and the V segment lost 7 bases, leaving 5 bases of the junction unmatched. The CDR3 is made up of 13 amino acids. The germline V gene has CDR1 DFQATT and CDR2 SNEGSKA (reference sequence). Written as DNA, the CDR3 is TGCAGTGTAGCGGGAGTCGGGTACAATGAGCAGTTCTTC. As protein: CSVAGVGYNEQFF.